This T cell receptor (beta chain) was sequenced during a study of T-cell memory formation after mild COVID-19. A note on this clonotype: Antigen specificity is unknown.

One entry per CDR3 protein results from TCRdb running MiXCR on the 5' RACE reads. The sample yields some 200,000 distinct CDR3 sequences, 20% to 25% seen once. Whole-study results and caveats: In pre-infection memory, a portion of responding clones appeared, which suggested that cross-reactive memory joined. Those CD4+ clones that contracted were mainly in CM and EM (CD8+ ones in EMRA).

V was cut by 4 bases and J by 10 bases, with 18 bases left in between. Germline-derived CDR1 and CDR2 are SGHRS and YFSETQ. The CDR3 runs to 15 residues. Sequences were obtained from PBMCs or a T cell subset sorted from them (not recorded which). This TCR was recovered from an adult woman who had mild COVID-19 (a few samples of this study predate the infection). Cell type and time point are not known. This chain links TRBV5-1 with TRBJ1-6; D is undetermined. CDR3 DNA: TGCGCCAGCAGCCTTATGGACGGTGGGAACTCACCCCTCCACTTT. It encodes CASSLMDGGNSPLHF.